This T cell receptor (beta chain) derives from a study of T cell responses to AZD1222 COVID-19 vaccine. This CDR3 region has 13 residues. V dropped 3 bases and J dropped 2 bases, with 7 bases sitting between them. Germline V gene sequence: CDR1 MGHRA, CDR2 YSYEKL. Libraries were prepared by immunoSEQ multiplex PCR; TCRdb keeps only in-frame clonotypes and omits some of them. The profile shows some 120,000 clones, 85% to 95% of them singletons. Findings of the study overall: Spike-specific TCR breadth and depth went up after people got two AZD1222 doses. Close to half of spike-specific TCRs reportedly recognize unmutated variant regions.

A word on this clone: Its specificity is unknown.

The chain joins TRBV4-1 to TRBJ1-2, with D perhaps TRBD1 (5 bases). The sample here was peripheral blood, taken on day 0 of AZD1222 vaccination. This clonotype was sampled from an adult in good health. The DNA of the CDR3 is TGCGCCAGCAGCCAGGGGGGAAACTATGGCTACACCTTC. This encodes CASSQGGNYGYTF.